This T cell receptor (beta chain) stems from a study of T-cell memory formation after mild COVID-19 listed by TCRdb under 2021. Background on the whole study: TCR sequence clusters from the two donors were found to be largely donor specific. Two young, previously healthy adult volunteers, one female and one male, were included in the cohort. In a couple of donors, T-cell clones that expanded and contracted after mild COVID-19 were followed by sequencing TCRalpha and TCRbeta repertoires longitudinally.

The sample holds a few counts of this clonotype. Its recognized antigen is unknown. It has no much larger one-base neighbor in the sample; base qualities were not kept. Sequencing took place on an Illumina NovaSeq 6000. cDNA libraries for TCRalpha and TCRbeta were prepared by 5'RACE using constant-segment primers, with sample barcodes and unique molecular identifiers added. RNA was extracted from every sample with Trizol reagent. Amplification of the libraries took two PCR steps, and the second step added a second sample barcode plus Illumina TruSeq adapters. Libraries were sequenced on an Illumina NovaSeq with 2 x 150 bp paired-end reads. The authors' analysis ran thus. With migec v1.2.7, reads were demultiplexed and then collapsed into UMI-guided consensus sequences. Using mixcr v2.1.11, UMI consensuses were aligned to TRA and TRB V and J templates and then assembled into clonotypes. A clonotype was counted as expanded or contracted only when both edgeR and NoisET called the clonotype significant, with the noise models trained on biological replicates. For edgeR calls, the cutoffs were a false discovery rate-adjusted p below 0.01 and a log2 fold-change threshold of 1. As an exploratory analysis of dynamics, max-normalized trajectories of the 1000 most abundant clonotypes were examined by PCA with hierarchical clustering. Separately sequenced CD4+ and CD8+ repertoires were used to assign a CD4 or CD8 phenotype to each responding clone. The public reads were reanalyzed by TCRdb: fastp trimming at Q25, MiXCR alignment, in-frame beta chains only. Merged by CDR3 protein, the rows form single entries marked with the most common genes and DNA. The V and J calls and clone size come from TCRdb's table, not from the authors' own analysis. In all, the sample holds about 340,000 distinct CDR3 sequences, and 14% of those were seen once. About 22% of the sample lies in the top ten.

Ficoll-Paque density gradient centrifugation was the method used to isolate PBMCs. Study-level results and caveats: Clones contracting from day 15 to 85 had balanced CD4/CD8 phenotypes, while a second wave expanding from day 15 to 37 was biased towards CD4+. The study covered only two mild cases, and larger cohorts including severe cases with pre-infection samples were considered necessary. Some responding clones were detected in pre-infection memory, suggesting pre-existing cross-reactive memory T cells joined the SARS-CoV-2 response. SARS-CoV-2 specificity of the second-wave clones peaking on day 37 was not confirmed. Contracting CD4+ clones were located mainly in the CM and EM memory subsets, whereas CD8+ clones were found to be enriched in EMRA.

This clonotype was sampled from a man between 18 and 35 years old who had mild COVID-19 (a few samples of this study predate the infection). The sample titles of this study are shuffled in the database, so cell type and time point are left out; the donor was told from shared clones. Input material: PBMCs or a T cell subset sorted from them (not recorded which).

At the DNA level, the sequence is TGTGCCAGCAGCTCCGCCAGGGGGCTGGCTGAAGCTTTCTTT. This yields the protein CASSSARGLAEAFF. This receptor chain uses TRBV7-9 and TRBJ1-1, with 8 central nucleotides matching TRBD1. Reading from cysteine to phenylalanine, the CDR3 counts 14 amino acids. This entry keeps only the CDR3 DNA: 42 bases, framed from base 1. As encoded in the germline V gene (reference sequence), CDR1 is SEHNR while CDR2 is FQNEAQ. The junction shows trimming of 4 bases on V and 6 bases on J, and the gene matches do not reach 7 bases of it. The entire variable domain, with the stretches around the CDR3 drawn from the reference TRBV7-9 and TRBJ1-1 proteins, is DTGVSQNPRHKITKRGQNVTFRCDPISEHNRLYWYRQTLGQGPEFLTYFQNEAQLEKSRLLSDRFSAERPKGSFSTLEIQRTEQGDSAMYLCASSSARGLAEAFFGQGTRLTVV.